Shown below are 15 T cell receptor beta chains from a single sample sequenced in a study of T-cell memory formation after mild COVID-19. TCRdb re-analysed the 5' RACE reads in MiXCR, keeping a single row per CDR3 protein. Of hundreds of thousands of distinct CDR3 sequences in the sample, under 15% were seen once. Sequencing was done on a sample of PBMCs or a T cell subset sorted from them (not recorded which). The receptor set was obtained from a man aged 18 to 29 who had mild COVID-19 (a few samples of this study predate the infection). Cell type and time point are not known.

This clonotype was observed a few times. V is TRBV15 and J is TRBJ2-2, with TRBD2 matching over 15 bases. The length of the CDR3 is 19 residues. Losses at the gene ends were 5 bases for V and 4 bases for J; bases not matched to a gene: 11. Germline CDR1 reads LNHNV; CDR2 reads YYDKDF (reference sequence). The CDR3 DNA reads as TGTGCCACCAGCCCTCGGAGGAGGACTAGCGGGGGGGCCACCGGGGAGCTGTTTTTT. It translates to CATSPRRRTSGGATGELFF.

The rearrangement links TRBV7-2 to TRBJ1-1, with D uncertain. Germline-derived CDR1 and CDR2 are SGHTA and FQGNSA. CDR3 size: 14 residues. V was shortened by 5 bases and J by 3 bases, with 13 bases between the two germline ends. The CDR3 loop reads CASSPGFLYTEAFF. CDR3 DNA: TGTGCCAGCAGCCCCGGGTTCCTCTACACTGAAGCTTTCTTT.

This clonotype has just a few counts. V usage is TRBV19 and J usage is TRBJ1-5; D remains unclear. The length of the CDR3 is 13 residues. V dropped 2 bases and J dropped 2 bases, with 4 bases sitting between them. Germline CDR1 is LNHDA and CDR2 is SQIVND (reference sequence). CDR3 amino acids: CASSIIRNQPQHF. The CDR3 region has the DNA TGTGCCAGTAGTATAATCCGCAATCAGCCCCAGCATTTT. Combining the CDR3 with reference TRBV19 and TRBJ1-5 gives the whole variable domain DGGITQSPKYLFRKEGQNVTLSCEQNLNHDAMYWYRQDPGQGLRLIYYSQIVNDFQKGDIAEGYSVSREKKESFPLTVTSAQKNPTAFYLCASSIIRNQPQHFGDGTRLSIL.

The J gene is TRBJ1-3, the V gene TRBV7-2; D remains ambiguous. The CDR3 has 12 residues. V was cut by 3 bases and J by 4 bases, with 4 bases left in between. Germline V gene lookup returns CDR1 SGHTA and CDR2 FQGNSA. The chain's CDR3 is CASSFIGNTIYF. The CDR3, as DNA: TGTGCCAGCAGCTTTATCGGAAACACCATATATTTT.

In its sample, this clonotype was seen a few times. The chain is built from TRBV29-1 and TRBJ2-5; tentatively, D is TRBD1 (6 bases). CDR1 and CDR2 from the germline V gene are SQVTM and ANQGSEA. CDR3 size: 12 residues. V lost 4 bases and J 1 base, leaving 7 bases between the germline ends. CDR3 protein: CSVAGVQETQYF. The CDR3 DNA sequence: TGCAGCGTTGCAGGGGTCCAAGAGACCCAGTACTTC.

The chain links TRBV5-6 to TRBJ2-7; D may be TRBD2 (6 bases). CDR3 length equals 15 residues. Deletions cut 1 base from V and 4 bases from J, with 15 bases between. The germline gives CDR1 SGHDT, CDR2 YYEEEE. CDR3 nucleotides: TGTGCCAGCAGCTTGTGGGACCGGGCGGGGTACGAGCAGTACGTC. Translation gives CASSLWDRAGYEQYV.

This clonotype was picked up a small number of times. CDR3 in amino acids: CASRPGRAEKFQAFF. CDR3 sequence (DNA): TGTGCCAGCAGACCTGGACGGGCTGAAAAATTTCAAGCTTTCTTT. The genes are TRBV6-6 and TRBJ1-1; D unclear. V was pared by 6 bases and J by 9 bases, with 23 bases between. Germline CDR1 and CDR2: MNHNY and SVGAGI (reference sequence). There are 15 residues in the CDR3.

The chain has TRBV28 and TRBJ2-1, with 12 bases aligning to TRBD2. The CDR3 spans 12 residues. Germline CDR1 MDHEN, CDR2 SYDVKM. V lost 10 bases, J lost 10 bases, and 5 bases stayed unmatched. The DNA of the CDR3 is TGTGCCACCGGACTAGCGGGGAACGAGCAGTTCTTC. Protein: CATGLAGNEQFF.

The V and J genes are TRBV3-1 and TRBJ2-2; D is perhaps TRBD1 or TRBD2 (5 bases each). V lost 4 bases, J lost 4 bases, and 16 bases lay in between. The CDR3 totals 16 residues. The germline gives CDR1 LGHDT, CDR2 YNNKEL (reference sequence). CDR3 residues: CASSPTRGVSTGELFF. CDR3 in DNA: TGTGCCAGCAGCCCTACGAGGGGCGTTAGCACCGGGGAGCTGTTTTTT.

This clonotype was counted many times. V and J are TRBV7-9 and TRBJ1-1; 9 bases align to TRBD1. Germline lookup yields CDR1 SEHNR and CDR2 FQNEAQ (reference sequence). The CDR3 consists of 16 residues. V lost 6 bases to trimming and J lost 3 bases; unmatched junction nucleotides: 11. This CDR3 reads CASSGVPGQGYTEAFF. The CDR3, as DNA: TGTGCCAGCAGTGGGGTCCCGGGACAGGGTTACACTGAAGCTTTCTTT.

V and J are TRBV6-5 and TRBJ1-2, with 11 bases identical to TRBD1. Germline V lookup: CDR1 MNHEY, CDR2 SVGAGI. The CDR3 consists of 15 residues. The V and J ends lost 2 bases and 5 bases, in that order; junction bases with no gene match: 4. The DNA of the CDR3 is TGTGCCAGCAGTTACGGGGGACAGGGGGTATATGGCTACACCTTC. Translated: CASSYGGQGVYGYTF.

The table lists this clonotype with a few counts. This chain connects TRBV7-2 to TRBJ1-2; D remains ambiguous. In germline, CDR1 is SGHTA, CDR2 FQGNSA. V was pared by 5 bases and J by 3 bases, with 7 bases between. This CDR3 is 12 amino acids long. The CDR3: CASSGRDYGYTF. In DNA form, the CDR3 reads TGTGCCAGCAGCGGCCGGGACTATGGCTACACCTTC.

As DNA, the CDR3 is TGTGCCAGTAGTAGCCAGGGAAGACGAGGCTACACCTTC. Its protein product is CASSSQGRRGYTF. The chain combines TRBV19 with TRBJ1-2, with D perhaps matching TRBD1 (5 bases). This CDR3 comprises 13 residues. The germline gives CDR1 LNHDA, CDR2 SQIVND (reference sequence). V dropped 4 bases and J dropped 8 bases, with 14 bases sitting between them.

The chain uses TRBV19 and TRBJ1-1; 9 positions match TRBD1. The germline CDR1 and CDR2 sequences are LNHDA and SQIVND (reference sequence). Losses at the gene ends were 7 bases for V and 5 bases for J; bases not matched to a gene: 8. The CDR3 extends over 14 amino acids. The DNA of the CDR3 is TGTGCCAGTATGGCGGGGACAGGGAAGACTGAAGCTTTCTTT. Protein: CASMAGTGKTEAFF. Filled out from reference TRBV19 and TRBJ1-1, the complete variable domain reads DGGITQSPKYLFRKEGQNVTLSCEQNLNHDAMYWYRQDPGQGLRLIYYSQIVNDFQKGDIAEGYSVSREKKESFPLTVTSAQKNPTAFYLCASMAGTGKTEAFFGQGTRLTVV.

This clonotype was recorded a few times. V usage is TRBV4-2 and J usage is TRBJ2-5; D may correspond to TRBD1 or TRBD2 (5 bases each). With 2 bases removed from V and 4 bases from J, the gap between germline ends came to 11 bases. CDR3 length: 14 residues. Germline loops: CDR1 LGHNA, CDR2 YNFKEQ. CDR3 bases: TGTGCCAGCAGCCAAAGGGACCGGGGAGAGACCCAGTACTTC. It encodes CASSQRDRGETQYF.